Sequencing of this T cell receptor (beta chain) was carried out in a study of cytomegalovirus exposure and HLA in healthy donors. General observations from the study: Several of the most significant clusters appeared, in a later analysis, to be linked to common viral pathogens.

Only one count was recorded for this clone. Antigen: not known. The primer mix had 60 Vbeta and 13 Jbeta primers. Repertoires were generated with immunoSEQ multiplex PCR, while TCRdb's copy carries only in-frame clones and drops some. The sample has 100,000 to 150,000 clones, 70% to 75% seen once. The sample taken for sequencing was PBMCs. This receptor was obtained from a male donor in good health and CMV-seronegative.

CDR3 nucleotides: TGTGCCAGCAGCTCGAGGGGGATTGAGCAGTTCTTC. As protein: CASSSRGIEQFF. The V gene is TRBV11-3, the J gene TRBJ2-1; a possible D gene is TRBD1 (6 bases). Deletions cut 4 bases from V and 9 bases from J, with 10 bases between. Germline CDR1 and CDR2: SGHNT and YENEEA. This CDR3 comprises 12 residues.